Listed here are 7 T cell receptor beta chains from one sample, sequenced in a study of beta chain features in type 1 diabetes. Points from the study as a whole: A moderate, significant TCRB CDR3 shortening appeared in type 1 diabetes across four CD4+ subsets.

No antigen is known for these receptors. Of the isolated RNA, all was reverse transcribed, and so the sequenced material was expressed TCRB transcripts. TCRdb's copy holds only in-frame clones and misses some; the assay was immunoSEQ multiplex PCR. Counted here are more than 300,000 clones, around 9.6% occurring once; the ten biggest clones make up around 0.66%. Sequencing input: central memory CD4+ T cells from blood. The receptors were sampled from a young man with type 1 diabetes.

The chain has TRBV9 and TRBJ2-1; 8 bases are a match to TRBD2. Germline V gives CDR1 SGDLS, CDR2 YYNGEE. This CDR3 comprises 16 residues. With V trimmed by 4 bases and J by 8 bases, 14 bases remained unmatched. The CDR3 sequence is CASSPRGSGRIYEQFF. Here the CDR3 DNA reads TGTGCCAGCAGCCCCCGAGGGAGCGGGAGAATTTATGAGCAGTTCTTC.

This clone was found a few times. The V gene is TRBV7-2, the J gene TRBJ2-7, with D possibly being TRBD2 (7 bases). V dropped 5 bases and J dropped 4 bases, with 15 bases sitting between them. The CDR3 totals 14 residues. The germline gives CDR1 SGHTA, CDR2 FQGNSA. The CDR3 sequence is CASSPEGGLYEQYF. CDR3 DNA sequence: TGTGCCAGCAGCCCCGAGGGGGGGCTGTACGAGCAGTACTTC.

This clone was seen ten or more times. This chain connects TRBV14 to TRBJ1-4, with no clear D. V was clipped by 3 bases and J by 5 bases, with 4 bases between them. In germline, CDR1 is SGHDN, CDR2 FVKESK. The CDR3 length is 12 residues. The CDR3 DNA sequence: TGTGCCAGCAGCCACCTCAATGAAAAACTGTTTTTT. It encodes CASSHLNEKLFF.

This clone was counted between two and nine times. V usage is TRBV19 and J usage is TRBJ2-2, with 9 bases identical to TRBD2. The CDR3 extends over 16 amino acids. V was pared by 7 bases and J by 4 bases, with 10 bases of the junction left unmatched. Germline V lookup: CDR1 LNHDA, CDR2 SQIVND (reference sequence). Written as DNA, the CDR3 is TGTGCCAGTATCGACCTAGCGGGATCGGGCACCGGGGAGCTGTTTTTT. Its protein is CASIDLAGSGTGELFF.

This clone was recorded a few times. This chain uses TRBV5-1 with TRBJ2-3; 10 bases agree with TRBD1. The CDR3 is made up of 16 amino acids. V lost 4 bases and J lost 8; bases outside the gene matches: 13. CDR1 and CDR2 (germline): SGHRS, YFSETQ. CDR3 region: CASSAPGTGVLGTQYF. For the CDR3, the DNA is TGCGCCAGCAGCGCCCCCGGGACAGGGGTGCTAGGTACGCAGTATTTT.

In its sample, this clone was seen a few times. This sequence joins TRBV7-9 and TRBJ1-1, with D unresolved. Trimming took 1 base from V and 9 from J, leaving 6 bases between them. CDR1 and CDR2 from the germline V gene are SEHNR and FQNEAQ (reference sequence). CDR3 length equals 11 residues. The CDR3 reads CASSLGEKAFF. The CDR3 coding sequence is TGTGCCAGCAGCTTAGGGGAGAAAGCTTTCTTT.

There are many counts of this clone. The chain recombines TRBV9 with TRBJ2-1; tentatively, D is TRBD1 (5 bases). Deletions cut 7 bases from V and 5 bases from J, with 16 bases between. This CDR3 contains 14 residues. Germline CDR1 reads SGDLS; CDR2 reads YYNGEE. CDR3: CASGIQVYNNEQFF. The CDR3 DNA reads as TGTGCCAGCGGTATACAGGTTTATAACAATGAGCAGTTCTTC.